This T cell receptor (beta chain) was recorded in a study of cytotoxic CD8 clonotypes in ibrutinib-treated CLL. Germline V gene lookup returns CDR1 LNHNV and CDR2 YYDKDF (reference sequence). Germline trimming cut 1 base from V and 5 bases from J; bases unmatched to any gene: 5. The CDR3 length is 16 residues. The repertoire was sequenced with immunoSEQ multiplex PCR; TCRdb's copy has only in-frame clones and lacks some. The sample holds more than 300,000 clones, about 80% seen once. Material: PBMCs, obtained before ibrutinib treatment. This TCR came from a human donor with chronic lymphocytic leukemia. The chain uses TRBV15 and TRBJ2-1; 10 bases are a match to TRBD2. The CDR3 DNA follows: TGTGCCACCAGCAGAGGGAGCGGGAGGGTTGACAATGAGCAGTTCTTC. Protein product: CATSRGSGRVDNEQFF.